This passage covers 32 T cell receptor beta chains from one sample sequenced in a study of T-cell reconstitution after alpha-beta-depleted transplantation in children. Library preparation (for TCRbeta) was performed with unique molecular identifiers. A single record per CDR3 protein comes from TCRdb applying MiXCR to the PCR reads. In the table there are 600,000 to 700,000 distinct CDR3 sequences, roughly 17% of which are singletons. Sample: PBMCs from the stem cell graft donor, taken from the stem cell graft. These receptors came from a human donor who donated a stem cell graft to a child with acute myeloid leukemia.

This clonotype was seen a handful of times. For the CDR3, the DNA is TGTGCCAGCAGCTTAATGGACAGGGGGCTGTTTTTT. Translating it yields CASSLMDRGLFF. The genes are TRBV7-9 and TRBJ2-2, with TRBD1 matching 9 bases. V lost 2 bases and J lost 13; bases outside the gene matches: 2. Per germline, CDR1 SEHNR and CDR2 FQNEAQ (reference sequence). The CDR3 is 12 residues long.

This clonotype was detected ten times or more. The V call is TRBV4-3, the J call TRBJ2-7; TRBD2 might be the D (5 bases). Looked up from germline, CDR1 is LGHNA and CDR2 is YSLEER. The CDR3 has 14 residues. Trimming stripped 0 bases from V and 3 bases from J, with 9 bases between. The CDR3 spells CASSQDRDCYEQYF. The CDR3 nucleotides read TGCGCCAGCAGCCAAGATCGGGATTGCTACGAGCAGTACTTC.

As concerns this clonotype: This sequence may be a read error, since a much larger clone differs from it by one base. The rearrangement links TRBV15 to TRBJ2-1; possible D gene TRBD1, 5 bases. Germline lookup yields CDR1 LNHNV and CDR2 YYDKDF (reference sequence). Between the trimmed V and J ends, which lost 4 bases and 10 bases, there was a span of 14 bases. The CDR3 loop spans 13 amino acids. CDR3 loop: CATSKQAYGEQFF. The CDR3 bases are TGTGCCACCAGCAAACAGGCCTATGGGGAGCAGTTCTTC.

Note on this clonotype: Since the CDR3 does not end with the conserved phenylalanine or tryptophan, this likely comes from a read error. This sequence joins TRBV24-1 and TRBJ2-5, with 13 bases lining up with TRBD2. The CDR3 is 17 residues long. The germline V gene has CDR1 KGHDR and CDR2 SFDVKD. Unmatched junction bases numbered 6, after V lost 1 base and J lost 5 bases. The CDR3 region has the DNA TGTGCCACCAGTGATTTTGGACTAGCGGGGGCCAGGGAGACCCAGTACCTC. This gives the protein CATSDFGLAGARETQYL.

This clonotype turned up a few times. The chain couples TRBV20-1 to TRBJ1-5; 7 bases match TRBD1. CDR3 length: 16 residues. Germline V CDR1 and CDR2: DFQATT, SNEGSKA (reference sequence). The trim removed 1 base at V and 2 bases at J, leaving 8 bases unmatched. The CDR3 loop is CSARVPGGLGNQPQHF. DNA of the CDR3: TGCAGTGCTAGAGTCCCAGGGGGACTGGGCAATCAGCCCCAGCATTTT.

The sample holds many counts of this clonotype. The gene calls are TRBV20-1 and TRBJ2-1; D not resolved. The CDR3 runs to 13 residues. Trimming cost V 6 bases and J 2 bases, with 11 bases left between them. The germline gives CDR1 DFQATT, CDR2 SNEGSKA (reference sequence). CDR3 amino acids: CSAALGTYNEQFF. The CDR3 coding sequence is TGCAGTGCAGCCCTGGGAACCTACAATGAGCAGTTCTTC.

On this clonotype: Since a much larger clone is just one base distant, this may be a read error. The chain couples TRBV12-3 or TRBV12-4 to TRBJ2-3, with 12 nucleotides matching TRBD1. The CDR3 is made up of 16 amino acids. Unmatched junction bases numbered 10, after V lost 5 bases and J lost 7 bases. CDR3 nucleotides: TGTGCCAGCAGTCGAACCGGGACAGGGGGCACGTATACGCAGTATTTT. Amino acids: CASSRTGTGGTYTQYF.

This clonotype was observed a handful of times. CDR3 loop: CSAIREGLSYEQYV. The CDR3, as DNA: TGCAGTGCTATCAGGGAAGGGCTTTCCTACGAGCAGTACGTC. The V call is TRBV20-1, the J call TRBJ2-7; a weak D match, TRBD1 (5 bases). The ends were cut back, 4 bases at V and 1 base at J, with 14 bases in the middle. Germline CDR1 is DFQATT and CDR2 is SNEGSKA (reference sequence). This CDR3 region has 14 residues.

The rearrangement joins TRBV11-2 to TRBJ2-5, with a tentative D call TRBD2 (5 bases). Between the trimmed V and J ends, which lost 5 bases and 1 base, there was a span of 14 bases. CDR1 is SGHAT, CDR2 FQNNGV, per germline. The length of the CDR3 is 15 residues. CDR3 loop: CASSLLGRGQETQYF. As DNA, the CDR3 is TGTGCCAGCAGCCTTCTTGGACGGGGCCAAGAGACCCAGTACTTC.

This clonotype showed up just a few times. This rearrangement joins TRBV5-5 to TRBJ1-5; no definite D call. Germline CDR1 is SGHKS and CDR2 is YYEKEE (reference sequence). The CDR3 is 15 amino acids. Trimming removed 1 base from V and 3 bases from J, with 11 bases in between. The CDR3 DNA sequence: TGTGCCAGCAGCTTGTATGGTGAGTTCAATCAGCCCCAGCATTTT. It yields the protein CASSLYGEFNQPQHF.

This clonotype was detected many times. The chain has TRBV20-1 and TRBJ1-1, with D unclear. Trimming left V 6 bases short and J 11 bases short, with 16 bases between. This CDR3 comprises 11 residues. Germline CDR1 is DFQATT and CDR2 is SNEGSKA (reference sequence). CDR3 nucleotide sequence: TGCAGTGCGAGGTTGGGTAGAGATGCTTTCTTT. Encoded protein: CSARLGRDAFF.

This chain uses TRBV7-9 with TRBJ1-2, with 7 bases matching TRBD1. The ends lost 3 bases at V and 6 bases at J; junction bases unmatched: 4. Germline CDR1 SEHNR, CDR2 FQNEAQ (reference sequence). The CDR3 runs to 13 residues. The CDR3 nucleotides read TGTGCCAGCAGCTTCACAGGGGCCAATGGCTACACCTTC. Protein sequence: CASSFTGANGYTF.

This clonotype was recorded at least ten times. V is TRBV20-1 and J is TRBJ2-5; 9 nucleotides match TRBD1. V trimming: 6 bases; J trimming: 5 bases; junction bases outside the gene matches: 4. The CDR3 runs 12 residues. Germline V CDR1 and CDR2: DFQATT, SNEGSKA (reference sequence). CDR3 nucleotide sequence: TGCAGTGCACTTGGACAGGGGGAGACCCAGTACTTC. Its translation: CSALGQGETQYF.

The J gene is TRBJ1-1, the V gene TRBV20-1; D might be TRBD1 (5 bases). Trimming pared 0 bases from V and 1 base from J, leaving 12 bases between. The CDR3 has 15 amino acids. Per germline, CDR1 DFQATT and CDR2 SNEGSKA (reference sequence). CDR3 DNA: TGCAGTGCTAGAGATACGAGGAGGGGGAACACTGAAGCTTTCTTT. Amino acids: CSARDTRRGNTEAFF.

This clonotype was recorded at least ten times. This chain connects TRBV29-1 to TRBJ2-7; D is perhaps TRBD1 (5 bases). The CDR3 has 14 amino acids. Between the trimmed V and J ends, which lost 6 bases and 2 bases, there was a span of 17 bases. The germline V gene encodes CDR1 SQVTM and CDR2 ANQGSEA. The CDR3 nucleotides read TGCAGCGTCAGTGGCAGGGTGAACGCCTACGAGCAGTACTTC. This gives the protein CSVSGRVNAYEQYF.

This clonotype was detected many times. This chain uses TRBV5-6 with TRBJ1-2; D gene uncertain. The CDR3 totals 15 residues. The ends were cut back, 2 bases at V and 1 base at J, with 12 bases in the middle. Germline-derived CDR1 and CDR2 are SGHDT and YYEEEE. In DNA form, the CDR3 reads TGTGCCAGCAGCTTTTCCAGACTTGATAACTATGGCTACACCTTC. It codes for CASSFSRLDNYGYTF.

In this sample, this clonotype turned up a few times. V is TRBV20-1 and J is TRBJ2-3; 7 nucleotides align to TRBD2. Germline lookup yields CDR1 DFQATT and CDR2 SNEGSKA (reference sequence). The V and J ends lost 5 bases and 2 bases, in that order; junction bases with no gene match: 7. The CDR3 covers 14 residues. DNA for the CDR3: TGCAGTGCTGGGCGGGGAGGGGACACAGATACGCAGTATTTT. It yields the protein CSAGRGGDTDTQYF.

The V and J genes are TRBV4-3 and TRBJ2-7; D may be TRBD2 (5 bases). Germline V lookup: CDR1 LGHNA, CDR2 YSLEER. This CDR3 has 15 amino acids. The V end was cut by 4 bases, the J end by 0 bases, with 13 bases between. CDR3 region: CASSLGRRSSYEQYF. The DNA for the CDR3 is TGCGCCAGCAGCCTCGGACGGAGGAGCTCCTACGAGCAGTACTTC.

This clonotype was counted a single time. A much larger clone is a single base away; this may be a read error. The chain links TRBV20-1 to TRBJ1-1; D gene uncertain. The CDR3 extends over 14 amino acids. Germline CDR1 reads DFQATT; CDR2 reads SNEGSKA (reference sequence). Trimming took off 0 bases at V and 5 bases at J, with 13 bases between the two ends. This CDR3 reads CSARDRNKKTEAFF. CDR3 in DNA: TGCAGTGCTAGAGATCGGAATAAGAAAACTGAAGCTTTCTTT.

This clonotype was observed a handful of times. The junction departs from germline at one end; a sequencing error may be responsible. The rearrangement joins TRBV20-1 to TRBJ1-2, with D unclear. The CDR3 covers 14 residues. CDR1 and CDR2 (germline): DFQATT, SNEGSKA (reference sequence). CDR3 amino acids: CSAPPFNLRGGYTF. CDR3 coding DNA: TGCAGTGCTCCCCCCTTCAACTTAAGAGGTGGCTACACTTTC.

This clonotype was seen a few times. This chain joins TRBV28 and TRBJ2-7; D uncertain. V was clipped by 8 bases and J by 7 bases, with 12 bases between them. The CDR3 sequence is 11 residues long. The germline CDR1 and CDR2 sequences are MDHEN and SYDVKM. CDR3 in DNA: TGTGCCAGCGGTGTAGGGTGGGAGCAGTACGTC. Amino acid sequence: CASGVGWEQYV.

The V and J genes are TRBV7-8 and TRBJ2-3, with TRBD1 as a possible D gene (6 bases). CDR3 length equals 14 residues. The germline V gene has CDR1 SGHVS and CDR2 FQNEAQ. V gave up 5 bases and J gave up 3 bases, with 12 bases separating them. CDR3 loop: CASSLRTVTDTQYF. The CDR3 DNA follows: TGTGCCAGCAGCCTTCGGACAGTAACAGATACGCAGTATTTT.

The chain joins TRBV5-1 to TRBJ2-2; TRBD1 might be the D (5 bases). V lost 5 bases and J lost 4, with 15 bases in between. The CDR3 extends over 15 amino acids. Germline V gives CDR1 SGHRS, CDR2 YFSETQ. The CDR3 DNA sequence: TGCGCCAGCAGTGTTTGGGCTGACAGCACCGGGGAGCTGTTTTTT. Translation: CASSVWADSTGELFF.

The V gene is TRBV7-3, the J gene TRBJ2-1; TRBD1 aligns across 8 bases. Per germline, CDR1 SGHTA and CDR2 FQGTGA. The junction had 3 bases not matched to a gene; V was cut back by 2 bases and J by 0 bases. This CDR3 contains 16 residues. As DNA, the CDR3 is TGTGCCAGCAGCTTAGACGGACAGGGCTCCTACAATGAGCAGTTCTTC. This encodes CASSLDGQGSYNEQFF.

Here the CDR3 DNA reads TGTGCCAGCAGCTTAGAAGGCGGAAACACCGGGGAGCTGTTTTTT. It translates to CASSLEGGNTGELFF. This chain joins TRBV7-6 and TRBJ2-2; unclear D gene. The germline V gene has CDR1 SGHVS and CDR2 FNYEAQ. The CDR3 is 15 residues long. The V gene lost 1 base and the J gene lost 2 bases, with 8 bases spanning the gap.

In this sample, this clonotype turned up a few times. The CDR3, as DNA: TGTGCCAGCAGCTTGTTAACTGCAACTAATGAAAAACTGTTTTTT. Protein product: CASSLLTATNEKLFF. The rearrangement uses TRBV5-5 and TRBJ1-4; no definite D call. Trimming stripped 1 base from V and 0 bases from J, with 7 bases between. The CDR3 length is 15 residues. CDR1 is SGHKS and CDR2 is YYEKEE in the germline V gene (reference sequence).

In this sample, this clonotype turned up many times. This chain joins TRBV7-9 and TRBJ2-1; D unresolved. Germline V CDR1 and CDR2: SEHNR, FQNEAQ (reference sequence). The CDR3 is 14 residues long. V lost 5 bases and J 5 bases, leaving 13 bases between the germline ends. The CDR3 DNA is TGTGCCAGCAGCCCGCCTGGGATCGACAATGAGCAGTTCTTC. It encodes CASSPPGIDNEQFF.

V is TRBV18 and J is TRBJ1-1, with D possibly matching TRBD1 (6 bases). Germline V gene data show CDR1 as KGHSH and CDR2 as LQKENI. Trimming left V 5 bases short and J 0 bases short, with 10 bases between. This CDR3 has 14 residues. The DNA of the CDR3 is TGTGCCAGCTCAAGGGGGTCATTGAACACTGAAGCTTTCTTT. It translates to CASSRGSLNTEAFF.

V usage is TRBV5-5 and J usage is TRBJ2-7, with D tentatively TRBD1 (5 bases). The V and J ends lost 4 bases and 3 bases respectively, with 14 bases between them. The CDR3 spans 14 residues. Germline-derived CDR1 and CDR2 are SGHKS and YYEKEE (reference sequence). The DNA for the CDR3 is TGTGCCAGCAGCCGCCGACAGTTATACTACGAGCAGTACGTC. Translated: CASSRRQLYYEQYV.

The chain uses TRBV24-1 and TRBJ2-1; unclear D gene. Between the trimmed V and J ends, which lost 2 bases and 8 bases, there was a span of 6 bases. In germline, CDR1 is KGHDR, CDR2 SFDVKD. The CDR3 has 12 amino acids. CDR3 nucleotides: TGTGCCACCAGTGATTCACGGGATGAGCAGTTCTTC. Its translation is CATSDSRDEQFF.

The sample holds a few counts of this clonotype. This chain connects TRBV7-2 to TRBJ1-1; no firm D call. The CDR3 is made up of 15 amino acids. V lost 3 bases to trimming and J lost 1 base, with 12 bases between them. The germline gives CDR1 SGHTA, CDR2 FQGNSA. Here the CDR3 DNA reads TGTGCCAGCAGCTTCATTACACCGCCGAACACTGAAGCTTTCTTT. Its protein is CASSFITPPNTEAFF.

In its sample, this clonotype was seen many times. The chain carries TRBV20-1 and TRBJ2-7; possible D gene TRBD2, 6 bases. The V gene lost 2 bases and the J gene lost 4 bases, with 21 bases spanning the gap. Per the germline V gene, CDR1 is DFQATT and CDR2 is SNEGSKA (reference sequence). The CDR3 length is 16 residues. CDR3 nucleotides: TGCAGTGCTAGACCACCTGGGAGAGTTGCGGGGTACGAGCAGTACTTC. It is translated as CSARPPGRVAGYEQYF.